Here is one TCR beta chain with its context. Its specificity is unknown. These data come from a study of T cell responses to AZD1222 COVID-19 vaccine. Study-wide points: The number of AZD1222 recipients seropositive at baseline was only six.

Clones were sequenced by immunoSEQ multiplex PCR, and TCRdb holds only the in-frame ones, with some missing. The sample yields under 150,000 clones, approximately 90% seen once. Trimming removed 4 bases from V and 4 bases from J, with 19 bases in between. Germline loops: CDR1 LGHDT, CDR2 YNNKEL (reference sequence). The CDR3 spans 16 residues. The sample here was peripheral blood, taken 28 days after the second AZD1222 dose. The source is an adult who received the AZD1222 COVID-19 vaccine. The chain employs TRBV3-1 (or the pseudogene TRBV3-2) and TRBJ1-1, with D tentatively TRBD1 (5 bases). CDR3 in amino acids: CASSPRGGAERTEAFF. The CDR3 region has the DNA TGTGCCAGCAGCCCGCGGGGAGGGGCGGAGCGCACTGAAGCTTTCTTT.